The 5 T cell receptor beta chains presented below share a single source sample, sequenced in a study of T cells after yellow fever vaccination. TCRdb re-derived calls from the 5' RACE reads in MiXCR, one entry per CDR3 protein. The sample records some 550,000 distinct CDR3 sequences, over 15% being singletons. The specimen was PBMCs, collected 15 days after the yellow fever booster vaccination. The receptors were gathered from a man aged 25-40 years who received the YFV17D yellow fever vaccine.

This clonotype was picked up a small number of times. This sequence joins TRBV18 and TRBJ2-7; D possibly corresponds to TRBD1 (5 bases). Germline CDR1 reads KGHSH; CDR2 reads LQKENI. The V end lost 1 base, the J end lost 0 bases, and 10 bases lay between the germline ends. This CDR3 spans 15 amino acids. Here the CDR3 reads CASSPQGSPSYEQYF. The CDR3, as DNA: TGTGCCAGCTCACCACAGGGGTCCCCCTCCTACGAGCAGTACTTC.

This clonotype was picked up a small number of times. The chain couples TRBV5-1 to TRBJ2-7; 9 bases are a match to TRBD2. V was clipped by 2 bases and J by 3 bases; unmatched bases: 6. The CDR3 spans 15 residues. CDR1 SGHRS and CDR2 YFSETQ come from the germline V gene. The CDR3 DNA is TGCGCCAGCAGCTTTGTAGCGGGAGTCGGCTACGAGCAGTACTTC. It translates to CASSFVAGVGYEQYF.

This chain uses TRBV9 with TRBJ1-4, with 9 positions matching TRBD1. This CDR3 contains 15 residues. The trim removed 3 bases at V and 7 bases at J, leaving 7 bases unmatched. Germline loops: CDR1 SGDLS, CDR2 YYNGEE. The CDR3 loop is CASSGRDRVVEKLFF. CDR3 nucleotide sequence: TGTGCCAGCAGCGGACGGGACAGGGTGGTTGAAAAACTGTTTTTT.

The V call is TRBV5-1, the J call TRBJ2-1; D remains unclear. The V gene lost 0 bases and the J gene lost 6 bases, with 13 bases spanning the gap. The CDR3 loop spans 15 amino acids. CDR1 SGHRS and CDR2 YFSETQ come from the germline V gene. The CDR3 DNA is TGCGCCAGCAGCTTGGAGGCAGACCGCTCCAATGAGCAGTTCTTC. It codes for CASSLEADRSNEQFF.

The rearrangement links TRBV28 to TRBJ1-1; 7 nucleotides match TRBD1. This CDR3 region has 15 residues. Looked up from germline, CDR1 is MDHEN and CDR2 is SYDVKM. Trimming took 6 bases from V and 3 from J; bases not matched to a gene: 10. The CDR3 DNA follows: TGTGCCAGCAGCGGGGAGGGACAGCATTACACTGAAGCTTTCTTT. This encodes CASSGEGQHYTEAFF. Full variable domain (outside the CDR3, taken from reference TRBV28 and TRBJ1-1): DVKVTQSSRYLVKRTGEKVFLECVQDMDHENMFWYRQDPGLGLRLIYFSYDVKMKEKGDIPEGYSVSREKKERFSLILESASTNQTSMYLCASSGEGQHYTEAFFGQGTRLTVV.